Listed here are 21 T cell receptor beta chains from one sample, sequenced in a study of blood T cell repertoires in COVID-19. Only in-frame clones appear in the TCRdb table, and some are missing; sequencing was by immunoSEQ multiplex PCR. The sample yields under 200,000 clones, about 89% seen once. Sequencing was carried out using PBMCs or T cells enriched from blood (not recorded which). Receptors were obtained from a woman under 30 who had recovered from COVID-19.

The CDR3 protein is CSALPGYEAFF. In DNA, the CDR3 is TGCAGTGCACTTCCGGGATATGAAGCTTTCTTT. The genes are TRBV20-1 and TRBJ1-1; no reliable D call. CDR3 length: 11 amino acids. In germline, CDR1 is DFQATT, CDR2 SNEGSKA (reference sequence). The V and J ends lost 6 bases and 7 bases respectively, with 12 bases between them.

This clone was detected a few times. The genes are TRBV21-1 and TRBJ2-3; the table assigns TRBD2, which was not confirmed against the DNA. TRBV21-1 is a listed pseudogene. The CDR3 is made up of 16 amino acids. CDR3 nucleotides: TGTGCCAGCAGCAACTGGCCTAGGTCTAGCACAGATACGCAGTATTTT. Its protein is CASSNWPRSSTDTQYF.

The gene calls are TRBV4-2 and TRBJ1-6, with D possibly matching TRBD1 (6 bases). CDR3 length: 14 amino acids. The germline V gene encodes CDR1 LGHNA and CDR2 YNFKEQ. The V and J ends lost 1 base and 10 bases respectively, with 11 bases between them. The DNA for the CDR3 is TGTGCCAGCAGCCAAGCGACAGGCAACTCACCCCTCCACTTT. It encodes CASSQATGNSPLHF.

The gene calls are TRBV6-5 and TRBJ1-1, with D possibly TRBD1 on 6 matching bases. The CDR3 spans 13 residues. V lost 5 bases to trimming and J lost 5 bases, with 12 bases between them. CDR1 is MNHEY and CDR2 is SVGAGI in the germline V gene. CDR3 protein: CASSTNRETEAFF. The CDR3 bases are TGTGCCAGCAGTACCAACAGGGAAACTGAAGCTTTCTTT.

The V and J genes are TRBV27 and TRBJ1-1; the D gene is possibly TRBD1 (5 bases). Germline CDR1 reads MNHEY; CDR2 reads SMNVEV (reference sequence). The CDR3 loop spans 14 amino acids. Trimming left V 10 bases short and J 5 bases short, with 20 bases between. This CDR3 reads CAILPTDHTTEAFF. CDR3 sequence (DNA): TGTGCCATCCTACCGACAGATCATACGACTGAAGCTTTCTTT.

The rearrangement joins TRBV4-2 to TRBJ1-1; D gene ambiguous. CDR3 length: 13 residues. Germline V gene sequence: CDR1 LGHNA, CDR2 YNFKEQ. V lost 0 bases and J lost 4, with 6 bases in between. The CDR3 protein is CASSQERGTEAFF. For the CDR3, the DNA is TGTGCCAGCAGCCAAGAACGGGGCACTGAAGCTTTCTTT.

Comments on this clone: The germline gene is not matched at one end of the junction; a read error may be the cause. CDR3 region: CASRQDWAKNEKLFF. The CDR3 nucleotides read TGCGCCAGCAGACAAGATTGGGCCAAAAATGAAAAACTGTTTTTT. The chain combines TRBV4-1 with TRBJ1-4; no clear D. CDR3 length equals 15 residues. The germline V gene encodes CDR1 MGHRA and CDR2 YSYEKL.

The rearrangement uses TRBV5-4 and TRBJ2-5, with a possible D match to TRBD2 (5 bases). The CDR3 contains 14 residues. V gave up 4 bases and J gave up 0 bases, with 10 bases separating them. Germline values: CDR1 SGHNT, CDR2 YYREEE (reference sequence). As DNA, the CDR3 is TGTGCCAGCAGCAACCCGGGATACCAAGAGACCCAGTACTTC. This sequence encodes CASSNPGYQETQYF.

About this clone itself: At one end, the junction sequence differs from germline, possibly due to a read error. This chain connects TRBV28 to TRBJ2-5; 9 bases agree with TRBD1. The germline V gene encodes CDR1 MDHEN and CDR2 SYDVKM. The CDR3 totals 10 residues. CDR3 in amino acids: CASSRDRAHF. The CDR3 DNA sequence: TGTGCCAGCAGTCGGGACAGGGCCCACTTC.

This clone was found a few times. V usage is TRBV27 and J usage is TRBJ1-5; 8 bases are shared with TRBD1. The V gene's germline CDR1 is MNHEY and CDR2 SMNVEV (reference sequence). V was pared by 6 bases and J by 3 bases, with 4 bases of the junction left unmatched. The CDR3 totals 14 residues. CDR3 sequence (DNA): TGTGCCAGCAGACCAGGGGGCATCAATCAGCCCCAGCATTTT. Its protein product is CASRPGGINQPQHF.

The J gene is TRBJ1-4, the V gene TRBV15; TRBD1 agrees at 7 bases. V shed 1 base, J shed 4 bases, and the junction held 3 bases outside the gene matches. Per the germline V gene, CDR1 is LNHNV and CDR2 is YYDKDF (reference sequence). The CDR3 loop spans 15 amino acids. The DNA for the CDR3 is TGTGCCACCAGCAGAGGCGACAGGGATAATGAAAAACTGTTTTTT. Translation gives CATSRGDRDNEKLFF. Looking up the rest from reference TRBV15 and TRBJ1-4 gives the full variable domain: DAMVIQNPRYQVTQFGKPVTLSCSQTLNHNVMYWYQQKSSQAPKLLFHYYDKDFNNEADTPDNFQSRRPNTSFCFLDIRSPGLGDTAMYLCATSRGDRDNEKLFFGSGTQLSVL.

A single count supports this clone. This sequence joins TRBV5-1 and TRBJ1-1; D not certain. CDR3 length: 14 amino acids. V lost 3 bases and J 4 bases, leaving 13 bases between the germline ends. Germline-derived CDR1 and CDR2 are SGHRS and YFSETQ. CDR3 nucleotides: TGCGCCAGCAGCTCGGCGGAGGGTTTCACTGAAGCTTTCTTT. Amino acids: CASSSAEGFTEAFF.

The rearrangement uses TRBV19 and TRBJ1-3; 8 bases fit TRBD1. This CDR3 contains 16 residues. J gave up 0 bases and V 9 bases, and 10 bases lay outside the gene matches. Germline values: CDR1 LNHDA, CDR2 SQIVND (reference sequence). CDR3 sequence (DNA): TGTGCCAGCGGGGACAGGAGATACTTCTCTGGAAACACCATATATTTT. Protein sequence: CASGDRRYFSGNTIYF.

The chain links TRBV2 to TRBJ1-5; D not resolved. The CDR3 is made up of 12 amino acids. Germline CDR1 SNHLY, CDR2 FYNNEI. V was pared by 10 bases and J by 3 bases, with 10 bases between. In nucleotides, the CDR3 is TGTGCCACCTCCGGGGACAATCAGCCCCAGCATTTT. Translated: CATSGDNQPQHF.

The rearrangement joins TRBV5-4 to TRBJ2-7, with TRBD1 matching over 10 bases. CDR1 is SGHNT, CDR2 YYREEE, per germline (reference sequence). CDR3 size: 17 residues. The trim removed 4 bases at V and 0 bases at J, leaving 10 bases unmatched. The CDR3, as DNA: TGTGCCAGCAGCCAAGACAGGGGGCAGAGACACTCCTACGAGCAGTACTTC. It specifies CASSQDRGQRHSYEQYF.

The CDR3 sequence is CASRLGSAFF. The CDR3 DNA sequence: TGTGCCAGCAGGCTAGGCTCGGCTTTCTTT. The chain links TRBV6-5 to TRBJ1-1; D call uncertain. Per the germline V gene, CDR1 is MNHEY and CDR2 is SVGAGI. Trimming took 6 bases from V and 11 from J, leaving 10 bases between them. CDR3 length: 10 residues.

The chain uses TRBV6-5 and TRBJ2-1; a possible D gene is TRBD1 (5 bases). The CDR3 spans 15 residues. V was cut by 6 bases and J by 3 bases, with 15 bases left in between. The germline V gene encodes CDR1 MNHEY and CDR2 SVGAGI. The CDR3 protein is CASRQDRSGYNEQFF. CDR3 bases: TGTGCCAGCAGACAAGACAGATCGGGCTACAATGAGCAGTTCTTC.

The chain uses TRBV18 and TRBJ1-1; 7 bases are a match to TRBD1. Germline V CDR1 and CDR2: KGHSH, LQKENI. The CDR3 length is 15 residues. Trimming removed 5 bases from V and 1 base from J; junction bases left unmatched: 7. Here the CDR3 reads CASSIRDSWNTEAFF. The DNA for the CDR3 is TGTGCCAGCTCAATACGGGACAGTTGGAACACTGAAGCTTTCTTT.

The chain recombines TRBV30 with TRBJ1-1, with unresolved D. CDR1 and CDR2 from the germline V gene are GTSNPN and SVGIG (reference sequence). The CDR3 has 13 residues. Trimming left V 0 bases short and J 1 base short, with 6 bases between. The CDR3 sequence: CAWSVLTNTEAFF. The CDR3 DNA sequence: TGTGCCTGGAGTGTACTTACGAACACTGAAGCTTTCTTT.

The rearrangement joins TRBV28 to TRBJ2-7; 7 positions match TRBD1. CDR1 is MDHEN and CDR2 is SYDVKM in the germline V gene. CDR3 length: 15 residues. V lost 2 bases, J lost 1 base, and 5 bases stayed unmatched. The CDR3 loop reads CASSLGTDFSYEQYF. CDR3 bases: TGTGCCAGCAGTTTAGGGACAGACTTTTCCTACGAGCAGTACTTC. Drawing the rest from reference TRBV28 and TRBJ2-7, the complete variable domain is DVKVTQSSRYLVKRTGEKVFLECVQDMDHENMFWYRQDPGLGLRLIYFSYDVKMKEKGDIPEGYSVSREKKERFSLILESASTNQTSMYLCASSLGTDFSYEQYFGPGTRLTVT.

The V call is TRBV7-9, the J call TRBJ1-2; 9 bases align to TRBD1. The CDR3 sequence is 14 residues long. Germline CDR1 is SEHNR and CDR2 is FQNEAQ (reference sequence). Trimming cost V 2 bases and J 6 bases; bases outside gene matches: 4. This chain's CDR3 is CASSLLGQGNGYTF. The DNA of the CDR3 is TGTGCCAGCAGCTTACTAGGACAGGGGAATGGCTACACCTTC.